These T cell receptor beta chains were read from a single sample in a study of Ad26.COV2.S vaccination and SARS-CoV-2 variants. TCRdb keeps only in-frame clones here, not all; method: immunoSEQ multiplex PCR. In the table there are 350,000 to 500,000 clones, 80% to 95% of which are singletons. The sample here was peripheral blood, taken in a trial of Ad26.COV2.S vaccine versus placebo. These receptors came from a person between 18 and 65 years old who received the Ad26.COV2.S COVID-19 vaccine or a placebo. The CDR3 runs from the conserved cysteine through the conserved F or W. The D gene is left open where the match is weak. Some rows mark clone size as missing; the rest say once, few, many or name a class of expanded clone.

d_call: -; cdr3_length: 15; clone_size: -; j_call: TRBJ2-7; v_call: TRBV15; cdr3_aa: CATSRDGQGVREQYF; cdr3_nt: TGTGCCACCAGCAGAGATGGTCAGGGAGTTCGAGAGCAGTACTTC
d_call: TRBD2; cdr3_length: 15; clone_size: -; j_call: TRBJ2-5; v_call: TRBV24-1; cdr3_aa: CATSDPGGVGQTQYF; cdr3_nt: TGTGCCACCAGTGATCCGGGGGGGGTAGGGCAGACCCAGTACTTC
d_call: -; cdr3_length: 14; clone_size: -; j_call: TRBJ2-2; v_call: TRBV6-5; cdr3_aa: CASSYEGYTGELFF; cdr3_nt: TGTGCCAGCAGTTACGAGGGGTACACCGGGGAGCTGTTTTTT
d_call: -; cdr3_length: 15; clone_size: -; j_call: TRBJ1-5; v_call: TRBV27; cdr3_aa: CASSPADRLNQPQHF; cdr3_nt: TGTGCCAGCAGTCCGGCTGACAGGCTAAATCAGCCCCAGCATTTT
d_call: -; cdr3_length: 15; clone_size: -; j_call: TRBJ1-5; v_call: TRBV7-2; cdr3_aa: CASSLAASSNQPQHF; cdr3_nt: TGTGCCAGCAGCTTAGCAGCCTCTTCCAATCAGCCCCAGCATTTT
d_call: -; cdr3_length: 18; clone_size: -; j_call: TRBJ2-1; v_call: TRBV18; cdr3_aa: CASSPPLLAQNSYNEQFF; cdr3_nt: TGTGCCAGCTCACCACCTCTCCTAGCGCAGAACTCCTACAATGAGCAGTTCTTC
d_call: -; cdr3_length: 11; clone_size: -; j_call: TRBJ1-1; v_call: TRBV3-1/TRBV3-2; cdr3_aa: CASSQDTEAFF; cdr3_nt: TGTGCCAGCAGCCAAGATACTGAAGCTTTCTTT
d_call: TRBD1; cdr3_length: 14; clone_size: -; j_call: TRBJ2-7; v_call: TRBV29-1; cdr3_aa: CSVGLGQGTYEQYF; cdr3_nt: TGCAGCGTTGGACTGGGACAGGGGACCTACGAGCAGTACTTC
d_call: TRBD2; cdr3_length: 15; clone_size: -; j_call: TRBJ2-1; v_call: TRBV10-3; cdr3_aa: CAISGTSGRRGEQFF; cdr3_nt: TGTGCCATCAGTGGGACTAGCGGGAGACGTGGTGAGCAGTTCTTC
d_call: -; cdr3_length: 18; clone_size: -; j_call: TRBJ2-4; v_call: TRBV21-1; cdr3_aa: CASTRGLAGGRVKNIQYF; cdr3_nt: TGTGCCAGCACCCGGGGACTAGCGGGAGGTCGAGTCAAAAACATTCAGTACTTC
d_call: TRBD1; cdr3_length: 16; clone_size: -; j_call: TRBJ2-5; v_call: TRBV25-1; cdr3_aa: CASSEWGTENQETQYF; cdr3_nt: TGTGCCAGCAGTGAATGGGGGACAGAGAACCAAGAGACCCAGTACTTC
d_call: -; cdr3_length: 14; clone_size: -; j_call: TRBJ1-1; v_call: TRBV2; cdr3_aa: CASSDRQWNTEAFF; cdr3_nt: TGTGCCAGCAGTGACCGACAATGGAACACTGAAGCTTTCTTT
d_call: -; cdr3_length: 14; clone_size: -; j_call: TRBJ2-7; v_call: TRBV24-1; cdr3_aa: CATSDPTQRDEQYF; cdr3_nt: TGTGCCACCAGTGATCCCACTCAGCGCGACGAGCAGTACTTC
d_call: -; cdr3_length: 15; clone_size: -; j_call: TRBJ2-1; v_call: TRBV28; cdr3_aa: CASSSQVSLYNEQFF; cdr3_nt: TGTGCCAGCAGTTCCCAGGTAAGCTTATACAATGAGCAGTTCTTC
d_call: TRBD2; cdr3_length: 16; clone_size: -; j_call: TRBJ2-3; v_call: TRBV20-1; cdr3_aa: CSASLAGGPGTDTQYF; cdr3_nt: TGCAGTGCTAGTCTAGCGGGAGGGCCGGGCACAGATACGCAGTATTTT
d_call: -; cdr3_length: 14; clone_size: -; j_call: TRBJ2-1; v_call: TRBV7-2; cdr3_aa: CASSLEVWRDEQFF; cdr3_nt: TGTGCCAGCAGCTTAGAAGTCTGGCGGGATGAGCAGTTCTTC
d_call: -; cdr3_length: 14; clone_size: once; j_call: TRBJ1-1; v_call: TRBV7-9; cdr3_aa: CASSLGATGAEAFF; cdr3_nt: TGTGCCAGCAGCTTAGGGGCAACGGGGGCTGAAGCTTTCTTT
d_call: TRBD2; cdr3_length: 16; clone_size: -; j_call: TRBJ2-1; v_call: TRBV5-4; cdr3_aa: CASSFPSGLAGNEQFF; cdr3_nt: TGTGCCAGCAGCTTTCCTTCGGGACTAGCGGGAAATGAGCAGTTCTTC
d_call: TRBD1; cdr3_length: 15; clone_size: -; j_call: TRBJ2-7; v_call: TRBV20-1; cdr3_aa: CSASRAFTGAYEQYF; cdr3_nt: TGCAGTGCTAGTCGTGCCTTTACAGGGGCCTACGAGCAGTACTTC
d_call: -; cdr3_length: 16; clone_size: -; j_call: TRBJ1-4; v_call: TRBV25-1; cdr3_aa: CASSKRGDSTNEKLFF; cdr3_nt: TGTGCCAGCTCTAAACGGGGGGATTCAACTAATGAAAAACTGTTTTTT
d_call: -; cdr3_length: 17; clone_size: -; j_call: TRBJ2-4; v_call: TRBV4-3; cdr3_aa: CASSHLPPRGAKNIQYF; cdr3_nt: TGCGCCAGCAGCCACCTTCCTCCCCGTGGTGCCAAAAACATTCAGTACTTC
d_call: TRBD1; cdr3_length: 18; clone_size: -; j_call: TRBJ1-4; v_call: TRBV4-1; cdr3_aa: CASSQFGRDRGSNEKLFF; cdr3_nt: TGCGCCAGCAGCCAATTTGGCCGGGACAGGGGATCTAATGAAAAACTGTTTTTT